The subject of this entry is one TCR beta chain. The antigen it recognizes is unknown. No much larger clone is present one base from it, and per-base qualities are unavailable. The V end loses 6 bases and the J end loses 3 bases, and a stretch of 18 bases separates them. Via the germline V gene, CDR1 is SGHVS and CDR2 FQNEAQ. Counted from cysteine to phenylalanine, this CDR3 has 15 amino acids. Left in the record is the CDR3 DNA by itself, 45 bases read in frame from the first base. The record originates from a study of post-analysis software for immune sequencing data (dated by TCRdb to 2015 to 2017). At the level of the whole study: Relapsing-remitting, secondary progressive and progressive-relapsing multiple sclerosis were recorded as disease courses, and subtype annotation was lacking for some patients. A subset of samples was prepared in parallel using single-end sample barcoding, then pooled and co-amplified after Illumina adapter ligation. Patient repertoires were compared against ten to twelve previously published healthy control repertoires from donors aged about 6 to 26 years. Points the paper makes about the study in general: Multiple sclerosis patients had significantly lower normalized Chao1 diversity than controls, a result that suggests substantial peripheral T-cell clonal expansion. When samples were clustered directly using the F measure, samples prepared in the same batch co-clustered strongly, which prompted a batch-effect correction. About five TRBV segments, including TRBV5-6, TRBV5-1 and TRBV20-1, were significantly more frequent in patients than controls. The control group was slightly older than the multiple sclerosis patient group.

To demonstrate the VDJtools post-analysis software, the study profiled TCR beta repertoires from the peripheral blood of about 13 young patients with multiple sclerosis. The multiple sclerosis patients were children and adolescents between roughly 6 and 16 years of age. The method behind the library was PCR. TCRdb names Illumina HiSeq 2500 as the instrument used. To reduce PCR and sequencing biases, unique molecular identifiers were incorporated into the TCR beta cDNA libraries. Roughly 500,000 cDNA molecules were obtained per 1 to 10 million input T cells, so each molecule approximated one T cell. The same protocol used for the earlier healthy control dataset was applied to prepare and sequence the patient libraries. Within a given batch, samples were prepared together, multiplexed and sequenced on the same HiSeq lane. Per the authors' processing: MIGEC was used to process the raw barcoded reads, and molecular identifier groups with only a single read were discarded before consensus assembly and CDR3 extraction. Clonotype tables were post-analysed with VDJtools, and diversity was normalized by down-sampling all datasets to the smallest sample size. In repertoire overlap clustering, CDR3 amino acid sequences, but not nucleotide sequences, were matched to correct batch-related cross-sample contamination. The public sequencing data were trimmed at Q25 with fastp and processed into clonotypes with MiXCR by TCRdb, which kept only in-frame beta chains. All rows with the same CDR3 protein become a single entry with the most common DNA and genes. None of the V and J calls come from the authors' own analysis; TCRdb made them. The sample table holds hundreds of thousands of distinct CDR3 sequences, of which over 35% were seen once. The ten biggest clones cover around an eighth of the sample.

Sequencing was done on a sample of blood. This TCR was recovered from a girl aged 10 to 17 with multiple sclerosis. The V and J genes are TRBV7-8 and TRBJ2-7; a weak D assignment points to TRBD1 (6 bases agree). The DNA reads TGTGCCAGCAGACGAGGGTTGGCAGGGGACTACGAGCAGTACTTC. Protein translation: CASRRGLAGDYEQYF.